The clone carrying this T cell receptor (beta chain) was recorded a few times. Its cognate antigen is unknown. This record belongs to a study of T cell repertoires in cytomegalovirus infection. About the research overall: Matching HLA type, along with CMV infection, was indicated by public TCR beta signatures.

Per germline, CDR1 SGHTA and CDR2 FQGNSA. V was clipped by 4 bases and J by 6 bases; unmatched bases: 10. The CDR3 covers 16 residues. TCRdb re-called the reads through MiXCR, storing one row per CDR3 protein. The repertoire has approximately 500,000 distinct CDR3 sequences, about 33% of them found once; the top ten carry about a sixth. The sequences come from cultured PBMCs, collected from culture after CMV antigen stimulation. V usage is TRBV7-2 and J usage is TRBJ2-1; 9 bases match TRBD2. This TCR derives from a human donor in good health (CMV status not recorded). Some clones in this sample may be carry-over from other donors' samples. CDR3 region: CASSSRVSGSGNEQFF. CDR3 in DNA: TGTGCCAGCAGCTCCCGGGTTAGCGGGAGCGGCAATGAGCAGTTCTTC.